This TCR beta chain was sequenced in a study of shared T cell receptors in the human thymus. Measured with immunoSEQ multiplex PCR; TCRdb has only the in-frame clones, and not every one. The sample lists 540,000 or so clones; around 78% were seen once. Trimming cost V 3 bases and J 3 bases; bases outside gene matches: 14. The CDR3 consists of 17 residues. Germline loops: CDR1 MNHEY, CDR2 SMNVEV (reference sequence). A further study also used this sample, focusing on human thymus T cells. That publication notes: It looked as if thymic and blood repertoires used V and J genes in a biased way. Highly overlapping thymic repertoires in unrelated individuals were reported by related research.

Sequencing was done on a sample of thymocytes. This sequence was found in a boy in the first two years of life with a congenital heart defect. V gene TRBV27 combines with J gene TRBJ2-7, with 7 nucleotides matching TRBD1. The CDR3 DNA sequence: TGTGCCAGCAGTTTCGGGACAGCCACCAAGGGGGACTACGAGCAGTACTTC. Translating it yields CASSFGTATKGDYEQYF.